Listed below are T cell receptor beta chains from one sample, sequenced in a study of shared clonotypes between healthy human individuals. Method: immunoSEQ multiplex PCR; TCRdb's copy keeps in-frame clones and lacks some. The profile covers approximately 2,300,000 clones, with around 92% appearing a single time and 0.37% taken by the ten largest. Specimen: naive CD4+ T cells from PBMCs. The receptors stem from a man aged 18 to 35 in good health. Some clones in this sample may be carry-over from other donors' samples. The CDR3 runs from the conserved cysteine through the conserved F or W. The D gene is left open where the match is weak. A row's size may be missing; if present it is once, few, many or a size class.

TRBJ2-3,NA,TRBV5-1,NA,TGCGCCAGCAGCTTGCAGGGGGGGACAGATACGCAGTATTTT,CASSLQGGTDTQYF
TRBJ1-2,few,TRBV5-4,NA,TGTGCCAGCAGCTTGCCGGGACGCCAAGGTTGGGGCTACACCTTC,CASSLPGRQGWGYTF
TRBJ1-5,NA,TRBV7-2,NA,TGTGCCAGCAGCTTAGCTCAAGGGAAAGGCCAGCCCCAGCATTTT,CASSLAQGKGQPQHF
TRBJ1-1,NA,TRBV5-1,TRBD1,TGCGCCAGCAGCTTGCCTTGGACAGGGGGGAACACTGAAGCTTTCTTT,CASSLPWTGGNTEAFF
TRBJ2-1,NA,TRBV2,NA,TGTGCCAGCAGTCGGCAGGAGGGGAACGAGCAGTTCTTC,CASSRQEGNEQFF
TRBJ2-7,NA,TRBV29-1,NA,TGCAGCGTCGCTGACCGGGACCCCTACGAGCAGTACTTC,CSVADRDPYEQYF
TRBJ1-2,NA,TRBV7-2,NA,TGTGCCACCTTCTTAATACGGAGGGGCCATGGCTACACCTTC,CATFLIRRGHGYTF
TRBJ1-4,once,TRBV20-1,NA,TGCAGTGCTAGAAGAGATGAAAAACTGTTTTTT,CSARRDEKLFF
TRBJ2-7,NA,TRBV11-3,TRBD1,TGTGCCAGCAGCGAGACAGGGGCGGACGAGCAGTACTTC,CASSETGADEQYF
TRBJ2-2,NA,TRBV5-1,TRBD1,TGCGCCAGCAGCTACAGGGGTTATACCGGGGAGCTGTTTTTT,CASSYRGYTGELFF
TRBJ1-1,NA,TRBV28,NA,TGTGCCAGCTGTACCCCACCGCTGAACACTGAAGCTTTCTTT,CASCTPPLNTEAFF
TRBJ2-1,NA,TRBV18,NA,TGTGCCAGCTCACCACTGAAGGCTAGCCTCAATGAGCAGTTCTTC,CASSPLKASLNEQFF
TRBJ2-3,NA,TRBV7-2,NA,TGTGCCAGCAGCCAAGGGGGGGATACGCAGTATTTT,CASSQGGDTQYF
TRBJ2-5,NA,TRBV19,TRBD1,TGTGCCAGTAGCTGGGCGACAGGGGTAGAGACCCAGTACTTC,CASSWATGVETQYF
TRBJ1-2,NA,TRBV6-6,NA,TGTGCCAGCAGTTACATCAGCGCTCCCTATGGCTACACCTTC,CASSYISAPYGYTF
TRBJ1-5,NA,TRBV9,NA,TGTGCCAGCAGCGTAGCCCCTAGGGATCAGCCCCAGCATTTT,CASSVAPRDQPQHF
TRBJ2-3,once,TRBV28,TRBD2,TGTGCCAGCAGTCCGGGACTAGCGGGAGGTGGGGATACGCAGTATTTT,CASSPGLAGGGDTQYF
TRBJ1-1,NA,TRBV10-3,NA,TGTGCCATCAGTGAAACGGGGTTTGAAGCTTTCTTT,CAISETGFEAFF
TRBJ1-1,NA,TRBV5-1,NA,TGCGCCAGCAGCTTGGATGGGGCAAACACTGAAGCTTTCTTT,CASSLDGANTEAFF
TRBJ2-7,once,TRBV7-9,NA,TGTGCCAGCAGCTTAGGCGGTGTCTACGAGCAGTACTTC,CASSLGGVYEQYF
TRBJ1-1,NA,TRBV27,NA,TGTGCCAGCAGTCCCCCTGGGGTAGAAGCTTTCTTT,CASSPPGVEAFF
TRBJ2-7,NA,TRBV7-9,TRBD2,TGTGCCAGCAGCCCCCGGGACTACCGTTACTACGAGCAGTACTTC,CASSPRDYRYYEQYF
TRBJ1-3,NA,TRBV29-1,NA,TGCAGCGTGAGCTACTCTGGAAACACCATATATTTT,CSVSYSGNTIYF
TRBJ2-3,NA,TRBV29-1,NA,TGCAGCGCTGAGGACCCGCCTAGCACAGATACGCAGTATTTT,CSAEDPPSTDTQYF
TRBJ2-7,NA,TRBV4-1,NA,TGCGCCAGCAGCCAAGAAGAGTCCAGGACCTACGAGCAGTACTTC,CASSQEESRTYEQYF
TRBJ1-1,NA,TRBV27,NA,TGTGCCAGCAGTTTGGGAGCGCTCGTAGGAAAAGCTTTCTTT,CASSLGALVGKAFF
TRBJ1-4,NA,TRBV25-1,NA,TGTGCCAGCAGCGACGGAAGGGTGTTGGATGAAAAACTGTTTTTT,CASSDGRVLDEKLFF
TRBJ2-7,NA,TRBV5-1,NA,TGCGCCAGCAGCTACGGGGGGCAGGTATCCTACGAGCAGTACTTC,CASSYGGQVSYEQYF
TRBJ1-3,NA,TRBV6-5,NA,TGTGCCAGCAGGCCTACAGGTGGAAACACCATATATTTT,CASRPTGGNTIYF
TRBJ2-1,NA,TRBV28,TRBD1,TGTGCCAGCAACCAGGGGGCCTACAATGAGCAGTTCTTC,CASNQGAYNEQFF
TRBJ2-1,NA,TRBV9,NA,TGTGCCAGCAGCGTAGGTGGCAGGACCCAGAGCTCCTACAATGAGCAGTTCTTC,CASSVGGRTQSSYNEQFF
TRBJ2-5,NA,TRBV5-4,NA,TGTGCCAGCAGCTTGGGCGGGGCCGGGTTGGGTGACCAGTACTTC,CASSLGGAGLGDQYF
TRBJ2-5,NA,TRBV7-3,TRBD2,TGTGCCAGCAGCTTAAGCTCTAGCGGGGGACAAGAGACCCAGTACTTC,CASSLSSSGGQETQYF
TRBJ2-3,NA,TRBV19,NA,TGTGCCAGTAGTAACTACGGAGTCACAGATACGCAGTATTTT,CASSNYGVTDTQYF
TRBJ2-6,NA,TRBV2,NA,TGTGCCAGCACGGTTGAGGTCTCTGGGGCCAACGTCCTGACTTTC,CASTVEVSGANVLTF
TRBJ1-4,few,TRBV9,TRBD1,TGTGCCAGCAGCGCCCGACAGGGACGGGGTGAAAAACTGTTTTTT,CASSARQGRGEKLFF
TRBJ1-2,once,TRBV29-1,NA,TGCAGCGCGGGAGGGGGGGGCGCGAACTATGGCTACACCTTC,CSAGGGGANYGYTF
TRBJ2-7,NA,TRBV27,TRBD2,TGTGCCAGCAGTCAGGGGGGGACTAGCGGGATCCGCTACGAGCAGTACTTC,CASSQGGTSGIRYEQYF
TRBJ1-2,once,TRBV28,NA,TGTGCCAGCAGTTTCTCGTACCCGGAATCTAACTATGGCTACACCTTC,CASSFSYPESNYGYTF
TRBJ2-7,NA,TRBV11-2,NA,TGTGCCAGCAGCGCGCGGCCGGGCCGCACTAGCTCCTACGAGCAGTACTTC,CASSARPGRTSSYEQYF
TRBJ1-5,NA,TRBV10-1,TRBD1,TGCGCCAGCACTGGCCAGGGGGGCCCCACCCGAGGAAGACGTAGCAATCAGCCCCAGCATTTT,CASTGQGGPTRGRRSNQPQHF
TRBJ2-3,NA,TRBV30,NA,TGTGCCTGGAAGGGGTCGGTCCGGCCAGGGAGCACAGATACGCAGTATTTT,CAWKGSVRPGSTDTQYF
TRBJ2-3,NA,TRBV27,NA,TGTGCACCTTGTAAACCCGGGGGTTTCACAGATACGCAGTATTTT,CAPCKPGGFTDTQYF
TRBJ2-3,NA,TRBV5-1,TRBD2,TGCGCCAGCCGTCCCCCTGCTAGCGGGGGGAGCACAGATACGCAGTATTTT,CASRPPASGGSTDTQYF
TRBJ1-1,few,TRBV4-2,NA,TGTGCCAGCAGCCAAGAAGGGCACAGCGGATCGAACACTGAAGCTTTCTTT,CASSQEGHSGSNTEAFF
TRBJ2-3,NA,TRBV4-2,TRBD2,TGTGCCAGCAGCCAGAGGACTAGCGGATTCACAGATACGCAGTATTTT,CASSQRTSGFTDTQYF
TRBJ2-7,NA,TRBV11-2,TRBD1,TGTGCCAGCAGCTACTTATACAGGGACAGCGAGCAGTACTTC,CASSYLYRDSEQYF
TRBJ1-5,NA,TRBV7-3,NA,TGTGCCAGCAGCCAAGAGGGGGGGAATCAGCCCCAGCATTTT,CASSQEGGNQPQHF
TRBJ1-1,NA,TRBV9,NA,TGTGCCAGCAGCGTACGGTCCTCGCAGAACACTGAAGCTTTCTTT,CASSVRSSQNTEAFF
TRBJ1-4,NA,TRBV4-1,NA,TGCGCCAGCAGCCAAGATGGGGCAGGTCTAAAGTCTAATGAAAAACTGTTTTTT,CASSQDGAGLKSNEKLFF
TRBJ1-2,NA,TRBV2,TRBD1,TGTGCCAGCAACTTCGGGGGACAGGGGGCTGGCTACACCTTC,CASNFGGQGAGYTF
TRBJ2-5,NA,TRBV12-5,TRBD1,TGTGCTAGTGCCACCGACAGGGGGCTAGTGGCAGAGACCCAGTACTTC,CASATDRGLVAETQYF
TRBJ1-2,NA,TRBV11-2,NA,TGTGCCAGCAGCCGACCCGGATATGGCTACACCTTC,CASSRPGYGYTF
TRBJ2-1,NA,TRBV7-3,NA,TGTGCCAGCAGCCCAACCGGAAACAATGAGCAGTTCTTC,CASSPTGNNEQFF
TRBJ2-4,NA,TRBV5-1,NA,TGCGCCAGCAGCCCGGGGGTGGCAGCCGGGGTTGGTTCGGACATTCAGTACTTC,CASSPGVAAGVGSDIQYF
TRBJ2-7,NA,TRBV6-1,TRBD2,TGTGCCAGCAGGGGGACTAGCGGGAGCTGGTACGAGCAGTACTTC,CASRGTSGSWYEQYF
TRBJ2-5,NA,TRBV4-1,NA,TGCGCCAGCAGCCGTAGCGTCGGGGAGACCCAGTACTTC,CASSRSVGETQYF
TRBJ2-3,NA,TRBV7-2,NA,TGTGCCAGCAGCCCGAAAACAGATACGCAGTATTTT,CASSPKTDTQYF
TRBJ1-1,NA,TRBV7-9,TRBD1,TGTGCCAGCAGCTTAGGGCCCCAGGGGGCGAACACTGAAGCTTTCTTT,CASSLGPQGANTEAFF